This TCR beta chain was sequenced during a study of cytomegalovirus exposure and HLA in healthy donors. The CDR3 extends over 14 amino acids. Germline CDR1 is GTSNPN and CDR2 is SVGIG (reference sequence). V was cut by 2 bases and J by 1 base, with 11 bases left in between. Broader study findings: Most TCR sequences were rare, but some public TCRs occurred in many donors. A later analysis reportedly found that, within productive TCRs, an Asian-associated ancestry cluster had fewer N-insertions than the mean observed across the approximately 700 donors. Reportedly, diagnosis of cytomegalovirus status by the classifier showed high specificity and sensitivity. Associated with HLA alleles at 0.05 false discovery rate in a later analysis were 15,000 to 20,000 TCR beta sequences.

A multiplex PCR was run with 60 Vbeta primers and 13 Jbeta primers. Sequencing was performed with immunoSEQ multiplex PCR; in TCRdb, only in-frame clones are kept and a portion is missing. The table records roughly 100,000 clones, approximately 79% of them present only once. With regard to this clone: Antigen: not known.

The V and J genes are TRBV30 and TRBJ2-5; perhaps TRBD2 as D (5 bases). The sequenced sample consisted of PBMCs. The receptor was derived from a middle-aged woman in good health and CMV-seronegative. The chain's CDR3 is CAWSPLLGQETQYF. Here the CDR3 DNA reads TGTGCCTGGAGTCCTCTACTAGGCCAAGAGACCCAGTACTTC.